This T cell receptor beta chain derives from a study of blood T cell repertoires in COVID-19. Background on the study: From T cells, B-cell-depleted T cells, or PBMCs came the material, which was cDNA or gDNA.

Profiled with immunoSEQ multiplex PCR; TCRdb holds only in-frame clones, not every one. The data show about 280,000 clones, approximately 85% seen once. The CDR3 consists of 17 residues. Looked up from germline, CDR1 is SGHRS and CDR2 is YFSETQ. Trimming took off 0 bases at V and 2 bases at J, with 15 bases between the two ends. Material: peripheral blood. The chain couples TRBV5-1 to TRBJ2-1; D might be TRBD1 (6 bases). The TCR sequence derives from a man aged 18 to 30 with active or convalescent COVID-19. The CDR3 protein is CASSLEAGATAYNEQFF. CDR3 sequence (DNA): TGCGCCAGCAGCTTGGAAGCAGGGGCCACGGCCTACAATGAGCAGTTCTTC.